The source of this T cell receptor beta chain is a study of T-cell reconstitution after alpha-beta-depleted transplantation in children. Study-level findings and limits: Hyperexpanded clones declined; after one year, newly produced T cells mostly supplied diversity.

A library of TCRbeta sequences, prepared with unique molecular identifiers, was generated. One entry per CDR3 protein results from TCRdb running MiXCR on the PCR reads. The data show 75,000 to 80,000 distinct CDR3 sequences, 15% to 20% seen once. Between the trimmed V and J ends, which lost 1 base and 2 bases, there was a span of 5 bases. The CDR3 extends over 14 amino acids. Germline V gene sequence: CDR1 LGHDT, CDR2 YNNKEL (reference sequence). The sample holds a few counts of this clonotype. What it binds is unknown. The specimen comprised PBMCs, mostly from graft donor cells, sampled 360 days after TCRalphabeta/CD19-depleted stem cell transplant. The V gene is TRBV3-1, the J gene TRBJ2-2; D is ambiguous. The TCR was taken from a male patient aged 2 to 9 who had a stem cell transplant for acute lymphoblastic leukemia, so the T cells may come from the graft donor. CDR3 bases: TGTGCCAGCAGCCAAGGGATTAACACCGGGGAGCTGTTTTTT. It codes for CASSQGINTGELFF.